The present T cell receptor beta chain was sequenced within a study of blood T cells in healthy people across ages. About this clonotype itself: Its matching antigen is unknown.

Study-level results: Significant beta diversity loss was already apparent by age around 36, declining roughly linearly.

Alongside a J-beta primer mix, a sample-barcoded 5' primer served in a second PCR lasting about 6 to 12 cycles. TCRdb used MiXCR to reprocess the 5' RACE reads, holding one entry per CDR3 protein. This sample has 1.8 million or so distinct CDR3 sequences, with more than 35% found just once. V was shortened by 1 base and J by 7 bases, with 14 bases between the two germline ends. Germline CDR1 is LGHDT and CDR2 is YNNKEL (reference sequence). The length of the CDR3 is 15 residues. Sequencing was done on a sample of blood. This chain links TRBV3-1 with TRBJ2-1, with no clear D. The TCR comes from a human donor in good health. CDR3 sequence: CASSQGHLWGNEQFF. In DNA form, the CDR3 reads TGTGCCAGCAGCCAAGGGCACCTATGGGGTAATGAGCAGTTCTTC.